Below, 11 T cell receptor beta chains from the same sample are listed, as sequenced in a study of Tregs in tolerant kidney transplant recipients. The assay was immunoSEQ multiplex PCR, and TCRdb's table has in-frame clones only and misses some. The data show roughly 52,000 clones, with approximately 90% seen just once and approximately 14% held by the top ten. Related graft donors supplied nonmyeloablative bone marrow transplants, and mixed chimerism was transient. This sample comprised CD8+ T cells from blood (PBMCs), obtained 24 months after the transplant. All receptors come from a human patient who received a combined kidney and bone marrow transplant. Some T cells may be provided by the graft donor.

This chain connects TRBV19 to TRBJ1-2; possibly TRBD1 for D (5 bases). CDR3 size: 12 residues. Trimming removed 7 bases from V and 4 bases from J, with 10 bases in between. Germline CDR1 is LNHDA and CDR2 is SQIVND (reference sequence). CDR3 sequence (DNA): TGTGCCAGTACTGACAGCGTCTATGGCTACACCTTC. It yields the protein CASTDSVYGYTF.

This clone was seen just once. The chain uses TRBV5-3 and TRBJ2-2; a weak D match, TRBD2 (6 bases). TRBV5-3 is an open reading frame whose function is uncertain. The CDR3 sequence is 13 residues long. Trimming removed 4 bases from V and 4 bases from J, with 8 bases in between. The CDR3 DNA reads TGTGCCAGAAGCGACGGGAGCACCGGGGAGCTGTTTTTT. This encodes CARSDGSTGELFF.

The table lists this clone with a count of one. The V call is TRBV19, the J call TRBJ2-7, with a tentative D call TRBD1 (7 bases). This CDR3 spans 18 amino acids. Germline V gene data show CDR1 as LNHDA and CDR2 as SQIVND (reference sequence). Trimming removed 3 bases at V and 2 bases at J, with 23 bases between. The CDR3 DNA follows: TGTGCCAGTAGTATGGGGCCGGGCGGCAGGGGGGAAACCTACGAGCAGTACTTC. Residues: CASSMGPGGRGETYEQYF.

V is TRBV9 and J is TRBJ2-1; weak D call: TRBD2 (6 bases). Germline loops: CDR1 SGDLS, CDR2 YYNGEE. Trimming pared 5 bases from V and 8 bases from J, leaving 23 bases between. CDR3 size: 16 residues. CDR3 amino acids: CASSSRLGEEIHEQFF. CDR3 coding DNA: TGTGCCAGCAGTTCTCGGTTAGGGGAGGAGATCCATGAGCAGTTCTTC. The whole variable domain, filled in from reference TRBV9 and TRBJ2-1, reads DSGVTQTPKHLITATGQRVTLRCSPRSGDLSVYWYQQSLDQGLQFLIQYYNGEERAKGNILERFSAQQFPDLHSELNLSSLELGDSALYFCASSSRLGEEIHEQFFGPGTRLTVL.

The chain is built from TRBV5-1 and TRBJ1-1; D is uncertain. The CDR3 is 14 residues long. V lost 0 bases, J lost 3 bases, and 9 bases lay in between. The V gene's germline CDR1 is SGHRS and CDR2 YFSETQ. The CDR3: CASSLGGYDTEAFF. As DNA, the CDR3 is TGCGCCAGCAGCTTGGGAGGGTACGACACTGAAGCTTTCTTT. Based on the CDR3 plus reference TRBV5-1 and TRBJ1-1, the full variable domain is KAGVTQTPRYLIKTRGQQVTLSCSPISGHRSVSWYQQTPGQGLQFLFEYFSETQRNKGNFPGRFSGRQFSNSRSEMNVSTLELGDSALYLCASSLGGYDTEAFFGQGTRLTVV.

The CDR3 DNA follows: TGCGCCAGCAGCCAAGTGGGGGCCGAGGATACGCAGTATTTT. It is translated as CASSQVGAEDTQYF. The rearrangement links TRBV4-3 to TRBJ2-3, with D perhaps TRBD1 (6 bases). Trimming took off 1 base at V and 6 bases at J, with 11 bases between the two ends. This CDR3 is built from 14 residues. Germline CDR1 reads LGHNA; CDR2 reads YSLEER.

The CDR3 loop is CASSFFRGDNQPQHF. CDR3 coding DNA: TGTGCCAGCAGCTTCTTCCGGGGAGACAATCAGCCCCAGCATTTT. The chain carries TRBV5-8 and TRBJ1-5; unclear D gene. CDR3 length: 15 amino acids. CDR1 and CDR2 from the germline V gene are SGHTS and YDEGEE. Trimming removed 2 bases from V and 3 bases from J, with 12 bases in between.

This chain links TRBV10-3 with TRBJ2-7; TRBD2 aligns across 10 bases. V lost 8 bases, J lost 3 bases, and 4 bases stayed unmatched. The CDR3 is made up of 13 amino acids. Per germline, CDR1 ENHRY and CDR2 SYGVKD. The CDR3 sequence is CAIGGTSVYEQYF. CDR3 nucleotide sequence: TGTGCCATCGGCGGGACTAGCGTCTACGAGCAGTACTTC.

CDR3 sequence reads: CASSHPPQFDRGTYEQYF. The CDR3 coding sequence is TGCGCCAGCAGCCATCCCCCTCAATTCGACAGGGGGACGTACGAGCAGTACTTC. This chain connects TRBV5-1 to TRBJ2-7; 9 bases line up with TRBD1. The J segment lost 4 bases and the V segment lost 4 bases, leaving 18 bases of the junction unmatched. The CDR3 covers 18 residues. In germline, CDR1 is SGHRS, CDR2 YFSETQ.

This chain joins TRBV4-3 and TRBJ2-1; TRBD2 matches 11 bases. The CDR3 contains 15 residues. The V gene end was trimmed by 1 base and the J gene end by 4 bases; junction bases not matched to a gene: 0. Germline V gene sequence: CDR1 LGHNA, CDR2 YSLEER. The CDR3 DNA reads as TGCGCCAGCAGCCAAGGACTAGCGGGGTACAATGAGCAGTTCTTC. It codes for CASSQGLAGYNEQFF.

The chain carries TRBV5-6 and TRBJ1-6; 8 bases fit TRBD1. V lost 1 base to trimming and J lost 6 bases; unmatched junction nucleotides: 12. Germline assignment: CDR1 SGHDT and CDR2 YYEEEE. This CDR3 comprises 18 residues. This chain's CDR3 is CASSLNGQGLGVNSPLHF. CDR3 nucleotides: TGTGCCAGCAGCTTGAATGGACAGGGATTAGGCGTTAATTCACCCCTCCACTTT.